This T cell receptor beta chain was found in a study of T cells expressing NK-cell markers. Study observations and caveats: Dominance of the CD3+CD56-NKG2C+ fraction by these clonotypes also held in a handful of donors.

Regarding this clonotype: Antigen: not known.

The germline CDR1 and CDR2 sequences are MNHNS and SASEGT. This CDR3 region has 14 residues. Beta-chain TCR cDNA was generated via 5'RACE template switching with UMIs. TCRdb reprocessed the 5' RACE reads and keeps a single row for each CDR3 protein, giving no DNA. The repertoire table contains 130,000 to 150,000 distinct CDR3 sequences. The clonotype originates from a man between 18 and 29 years old in good health. The sequencing sample was made of blood T cells: a sorted CD56 or NKG2C T cell subset, CD4+ or CD8+ T cells, or bulk PBMC T cells (not recorded which). V and J are TRBV6-1 and TRBJ1-1; without DNA, the TCRdb call of TRBD1 cannot be checked. The CDR3 is CASRPGGAVAEAFF.